These 9 T cell receptor beta chains were all obtained from the same sample, sequenced in a study of T cells in Graves' hyperthyroidism and ophthalmopathy. RNA transcripts gave rise to amplified TCR beta CDR3 regions. The HTBI set primed first-round TCR CDR3 RT-PCR. TCRdb redid the calling of the multiplex PCR reads with MiXCR, one entry per CDR3 protein. Of over 45,000 distinct CDR3 sequences listed, approximately 50% are singletons. The specimen sequenced was blood. These receptors were obtained from a young woman with Graves' ophthalmopathy.

Regarding this clonotype: This clone may be a read error of a much larger clone one base away. The CDR3 does not close with the conserved phenylalanine or tryptophan, likely indicating a read error. The rearrangement joins TRBV28 to TRBJ1-2; 10 bases map to TRBD1. The CDR3 sequence is 15 residues long. Germline V gene sequence: CDR1 MDHEN, CDR2 SYDVKM. Trimming cost V 5 bases and J 2 bases; bases outside gene matches: 5. CDR3 sequence (DNA): TGTGCCAGCAGTCTTCCGGGACAGGGGAACTATGGCTACACCCTC. Translating gives CASSLPGQGNYGYTL.

This clonotype came up a few times. This chain links TRBV3-1 with TRBJ2-3, with D possibly being TRBD2 (7 bases). CDR1 is LGHDT, CDR2 YNNKEL, per germline (reference sequence). V was cut by 1 base and J by 8 bases, with 13 bases left in between. The CDR3 consists of 14 residues. Here the CDR3 reads CASSQGQRGGTQYF. In DNA, the CDR3 is TGTGCCAGCAGCCAAGGACAGAGGGGGGGTACGCAGTATTTT.

CDR3 region: CAQVTNYEQYF. Written as DNA, the CDR3 is TGCGCCCAGGTGACAAACTACGAGCAGTACTTC. The chain uses TRBV10-1 and TRBJ2-7; D not certain. The CDR3 covers 11 residues. The germline CDR1 and CDR2 sequences are WNHNN and SYGVQD (reference sequence). V dropped 11 bases and J dropped 3 bases, with 11 bases sitting between them.

V and J are TRBV10-1 and TRBJ2-7; possible D gene TRBD2, 5 bases. CDR1 is WNHNN, CDR2 SYGVQD, per germline (reference sequence). There are 15 residues in the CDR3. V was clipped by 7 bases and J by 1 base, with 17 bases between them. The DNA of the CDR3 is TGCGCCAGCATCAAAAGGGTCGGGGTTTCCTACGAGCAGTACTTC. Its translation: CASIKRVGVSYEQYF.

Notes on this clonotype: This clone may be a read error of a much larger clone one base away. The chain combines TRBV7-3 with TRBJ1-6; D gene uncertain. From germline, CDR1 is SGHTA and CDR2 FQGTGA. There are 14 residues in the CDR3. This CDR3 reads CASRGSSYNSPFHF. The CDR3 bases are TGTGCCAGCAGGGGGAGCTCCTATAATTCACCCTTCCACTTT.

In the case of this clonotype: A read error may account for a junction end that differs from germline. The V gene is TRBV20-1, the J gene TRBJ2-3; 10 bases align to TRBD2. Germline values: CDR1 DFQATT, CDR2 SNEGSKA (reference sequence). The CDR3 is 17 residues long. CDR3 DNA: TGCAGTGCTAGTGTACTAGCGGGACTTGCTAGCACTGATACGCAGTATTTT. Translation gives CSASVLAGLASTDTQYF.

This clonotype is categorized as medium-sized (0.01 to 0.1%). The rearrangement joins TRBV19 to TRBJ1-3; 7 bases agree with TRBD1. CDR1 is LNHDA and CDR2 is SQIVND in the germline V gene (reference sequence). With 7 bases clipped from V and 9 bases from J, the junction kept 15 bases outside the gene matches. The CDR3 is 15 residues long. CDR3 sequence (DNA): TGTGCCAGTAACTCTCGGGACAGACGGGGCGGCACCATATATTTT. Encoded protein: CASNSRDRRGGTIYF. Full variable domain (missing parts from reference TRBV19 and TRBJ1-3): DGGITQSPKYLFRKEGQNVTLSCEQNLNHDAMYWYRQDPGQGLRLIYYSQIVNDFQKGDIAEGYSVSREKKESFPLTVTSAQKNPTAFYLCASNSRDRRGGTIYFGEGSWLTVV.

The chain links TRBV27 to TRBJ2-3; 12 bases are a match to TRBD2. CDR3 length: 16 residues. V was pared by 5 bases and J by 7 bases, with 10 bases of the junction left unmatched. Germline CDR1 MNHEY, CDR2 SMNVEV (reference sequence). This chain's CDR3 is CASSPGLAGRQNTQYF. For the CDR3, the DNA is TGTGCCAGCAGTCCCGGACTAGCGGGACGTCAGAATACGCAGTATTTT.

Remarks on this clonotype: Relative to the germline gene, one junction end is altered; a read error may explain this. The chain employs TRBV7-2 and TRBJ1-1; D is possibly TRBD1 (6 bases). Germline V gene sequence: CDR1 SGHTA, CDR2 FQGNSA. This CDR3 contains 13 residues. The CDR3 loop reads CASSFTGGDEKLF. The CDR3 DNA reads as TGTGCCAGCAGCTTTACCGGGGGCGATGAAAAACTGTTT.